This T cell receptor (beta chain) stems from a study of blood T cell repertoires in COVID-19. About the study: The United States, Italy and Spain provided the acute and convalescent COVID-19 samples. Sample material is recorded as cDNA or gDNA derived from T cells, B-cell-depleted T cells, or PBMCs.

This CDR3 has 13 amino acids. The germline V gene has CDR1 SGDLS and CDR2 YYNGEE. Trimming removed 3 bases from V and 7 bases from J; junction bases left unmatched: 5. In this sample, this clone turned up a few times. Authors' data handling: Reference gene primer amplification gave estimated nucleated cell counts. Libraries were prepared by immunoSEQ multiplex PCR; TCRdb keeps only in-frame clonotypes and omits some of them. V and J calls and clone size follow that table, whereas D and trimming were derived from the DNA. The sample records 150,000 to 200,000 clones, approximately 83% being singletons.

The receptor comes from a man aged 55 to 70 with acute or convalescent COVID-19. Sequencing was carried out using peripheral blood. The chain couples TRBV9 to TRBJ2-5; 8 nucleotides line up with TRBD2. The CDR3 DNA reads as TGTGCCAGCAGCGCAAGCGGGAGTTGGACCCAGTACTTC. As protein: CASSASGSWTQYF.